The source of this TCR beta chain is a study of T cell repertoires in cytomegalovirus infection. From the reads, TCRdb called clonotypes with MiXCR, one entry per CDR3 protein. The sample records about 740,000 distinct CDR3 sequences, 35% to 45% being singletons. The V gene lost 5 bases and the J gene lost 4 bases, with 20 bases spanning the gap. Germline assignment: CDR1 SEHNR and CDR2 FQNEAQ (reference sequence). CDR3 length equals 16 residues. Many counts were recorded for this clonotype. This clonotype was obtained from a human donor in good health (CMV status not recorded). Some clones in this sample may be carry-over from other donors' samples. J is TRBJ1-2 and V is TRBV7-9, with D perhaps TRBD1 (6 bases). The sequenced sample consisted of PBMCs. This chain's CDR3 is CASSPGQRGDFYGYTF. CDR3 nucleotides: TGTGCCAGCAGCCCAGGACAGAGAGGGGACTTCTATGGCTACACCTTC. The full variable domain, completed using reference TRBV7-9 and TRBJ1-2, is DTGVSQNPRHKITKRGQNVTFRCDPISEHNRLYWYRQTLGQGPEFLTYFQNEAQLEKSRLLSDRFSAERPKGSFSTLEIQRTEQGDSAMYLCASSPGQRGDFYGYTFGSGTRLTVV.